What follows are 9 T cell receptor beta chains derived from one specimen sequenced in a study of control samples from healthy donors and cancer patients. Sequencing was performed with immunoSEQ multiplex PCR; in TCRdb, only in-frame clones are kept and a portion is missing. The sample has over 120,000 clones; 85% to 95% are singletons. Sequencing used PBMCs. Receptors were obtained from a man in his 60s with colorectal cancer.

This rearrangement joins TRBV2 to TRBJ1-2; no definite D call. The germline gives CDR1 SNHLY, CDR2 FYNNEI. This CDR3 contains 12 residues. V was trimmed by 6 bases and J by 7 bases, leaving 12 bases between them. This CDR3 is CASSVSYGGYTF. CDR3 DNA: TGTGCCAGCAGCGTGTCATACGGTGGCTACACCTTC. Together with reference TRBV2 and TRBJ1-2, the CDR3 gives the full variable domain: EPEVTQTPSHQVTQMGQEVILRCVPISNHLYFYWYRQILGQKVEFLVSFYNNEISEKSEIFDDQFSVERPDGSNFTLKIRSTKLEDSAMYFCASSVSYGGYTFGSGTRLTVV.

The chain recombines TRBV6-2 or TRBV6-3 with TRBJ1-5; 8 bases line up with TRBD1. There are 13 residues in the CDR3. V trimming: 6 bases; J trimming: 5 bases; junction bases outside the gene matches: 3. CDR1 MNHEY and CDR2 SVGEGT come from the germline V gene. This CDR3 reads CASSDRGDQPQHF. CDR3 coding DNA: TGTGCCAGCAGCGACAGGGGAGATCAGCCCCAGCATTTT.

This chain's CDR3 is CSARDPPEAFF. The CDR3 DNA reads as TGCAGTGCTAGAGATCCCCCAGAAGCTTTCTTT. The chain combines TRBV20-1 with TRBJ1-1; D gene unclear. Trimming took 0 bases from V and 8 from J, leaving 7 bases between them. This CDR3 has 11 residues. Germline CDR1 DFQATT, CDR2 SNEGSKA (reference sequence).

In DNA, the CDR3 is TGCGCCAGCAGCCACACCCGAGCAGGGGCCCACGAGCAGTACTTC. Protein product: CASSHTRAGAHEQYF. This rearrangement joins TRBV5-1 to TRBJ2-7, with D possibly being TRBD1 (6 bases). Germline V CDR1 and CDR2: SGHRS, YFSETQ. The length of the CDR3 is 15 residues. Trimming removed 4 bases from V and 5 bases from J, with 19 bases in between.

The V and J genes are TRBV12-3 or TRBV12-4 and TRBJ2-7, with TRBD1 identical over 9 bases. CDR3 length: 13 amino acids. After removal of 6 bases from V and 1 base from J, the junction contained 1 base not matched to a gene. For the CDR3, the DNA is TGTGCCAGCAGGGGGACAGGGTCCTACGAGCAGTACTTC. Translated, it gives CASRGTGSYEQYF.

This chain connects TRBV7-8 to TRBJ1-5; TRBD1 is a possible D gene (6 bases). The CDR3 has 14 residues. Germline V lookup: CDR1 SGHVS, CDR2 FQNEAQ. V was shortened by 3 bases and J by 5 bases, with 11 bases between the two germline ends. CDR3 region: CASSFSQGYQPQHF. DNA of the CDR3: TGTGCCAGCAGCTTTTCGCAGGGGTATCAGCCCCAGCATTTT. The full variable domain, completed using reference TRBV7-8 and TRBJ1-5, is GAGVSQSPRYKVAKRGQDVALRCDPISGHVSLFWYQQALGQGPEFLTYFQNEAQLDKSGLPSDRFFAERPEGSVSTLKIQRTQQEDSAVYLCASSFSQGYQPQHFGDGTRLSIL.

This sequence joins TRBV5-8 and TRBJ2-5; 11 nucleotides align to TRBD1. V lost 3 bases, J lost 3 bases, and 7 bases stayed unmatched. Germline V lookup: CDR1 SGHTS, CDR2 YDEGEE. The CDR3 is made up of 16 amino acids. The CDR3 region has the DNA TGTGCCAGCAGCTCCCGGACAGGGGGCTTCAAAGAGACCCAGTACTTC. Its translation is CASSSRTGGFKETQYF. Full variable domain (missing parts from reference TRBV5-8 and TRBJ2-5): EAGVTQSPTHLIKTRGQQATLRCSPISGHTSVYWYQQALGLGLQFLLWYDEGEERNRGNFPPRFSGRQFPNYSSELNVNALELEDSALYLCASSSRTGGFKETQYFGPGTRLLVL.

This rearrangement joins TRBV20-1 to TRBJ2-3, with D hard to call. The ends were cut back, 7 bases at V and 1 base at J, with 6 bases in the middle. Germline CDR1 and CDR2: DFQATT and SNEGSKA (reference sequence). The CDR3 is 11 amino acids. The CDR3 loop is CSGAGTDTQYF. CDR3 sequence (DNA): TGCAGTGGGGCCGGCACAGATACGCAGTATTTT.

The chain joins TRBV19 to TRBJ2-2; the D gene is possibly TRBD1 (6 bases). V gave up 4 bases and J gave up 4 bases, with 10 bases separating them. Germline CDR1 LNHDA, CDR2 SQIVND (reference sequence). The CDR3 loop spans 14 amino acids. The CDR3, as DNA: TGTGCCAGTAGTAACCAGGGGATCACCGGGGAGCTGTTTTTT. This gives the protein CASSNQGITGELFF.